Below, 2 T cell receptor beta chains from the same sample are listed, as sequenced in a study of CD8 T cells in ankylosing spondylitis (dated by TCRdb to about 2017). What the study reported, not specific to this receptor: A TCR beta motif of several highly homologous amino acid variants appeared characteristic of blood from ankylosing spondylitis patients.

Libraries were prepared through 5' RACE. Sequenced using an Illumina HiSeq 2500. TCRdb trimmed the raw reads at Q25, called clones with MiXCR and kept productive beta chains. Each CDR3 protein gets just one entry, which takes the most common genes and DNA from the rows behind it. Counted in this sample were hundreds of thousands of distinct CDR3 sequences; 12% of them appeared once. The top ten clones comprise about 0.49% of the sample. Their cognate antigens are unknown. The material sequenced was blood, either unsorted or a sorted T cell fraction (not recorded which). These receptor sequences come from a male donor with ankylosing spondylitis.

This clonotype was seen ten or more times. The chain joins TRBV7-3 to TRBJ1-2; 7 nucleotides agree with TRBD1. This CDR3 has 14 residues. V lost 5 bases, J lost 4 bases, and 7 bases stayed unmatched. Germline CDR1 is SGHTA and CDR2 is FQGTGA. In nucleotides, the CDR3 is TGTGCCAGCAGCCGTGACAGGGAGGGCTATGGCTACACCTTC. Amino acids: CASSRDREGYGYTF. The whole variable domain, filled in from reference TRBV7-3 and TRBJ1-2, reads GAGVSQTPSNKVTEKGKYVELRCDPISGHTALYWYRQSLGQGPEFLIYFQGTGAADDSGLPNDRFFAVRPEGSVSTLKIQRTERGDSAVYLCASSRDREGYGYTFGSGTRLTVV.

The rearrangement links TRBV6-1 to TRBJ1-2, with 9 nucleotides matching TRBD1. Unmatched junction bases numbered 7, after V lost 4 bases and J lost 4 bases. This CDR3 is built from 15 residues. Germline CDR1 reads MNHNS; CDR2 reads SASEGT. The DNA for the CDR3 is TGTGCCAGCAGTGCACATACAGGGGGCATCTATGGCTACACCTTC. It encodes CASSAHTGGIYGYTF.